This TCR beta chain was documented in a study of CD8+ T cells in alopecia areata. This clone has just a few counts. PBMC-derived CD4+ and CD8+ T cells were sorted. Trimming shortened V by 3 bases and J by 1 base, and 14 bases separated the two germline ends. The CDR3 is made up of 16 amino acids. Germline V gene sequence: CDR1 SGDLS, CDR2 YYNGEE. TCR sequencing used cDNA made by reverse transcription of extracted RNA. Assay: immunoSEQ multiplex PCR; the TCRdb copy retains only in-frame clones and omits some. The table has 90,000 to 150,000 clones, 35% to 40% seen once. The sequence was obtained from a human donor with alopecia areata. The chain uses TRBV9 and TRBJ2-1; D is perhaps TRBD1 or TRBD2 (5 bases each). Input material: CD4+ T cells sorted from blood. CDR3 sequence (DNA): TGTGCCAGCAGCGCTCACACGAGGGGTTCCTACAATGAGCAGTTCTTC. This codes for CASSAHTRGSYNEQFF.